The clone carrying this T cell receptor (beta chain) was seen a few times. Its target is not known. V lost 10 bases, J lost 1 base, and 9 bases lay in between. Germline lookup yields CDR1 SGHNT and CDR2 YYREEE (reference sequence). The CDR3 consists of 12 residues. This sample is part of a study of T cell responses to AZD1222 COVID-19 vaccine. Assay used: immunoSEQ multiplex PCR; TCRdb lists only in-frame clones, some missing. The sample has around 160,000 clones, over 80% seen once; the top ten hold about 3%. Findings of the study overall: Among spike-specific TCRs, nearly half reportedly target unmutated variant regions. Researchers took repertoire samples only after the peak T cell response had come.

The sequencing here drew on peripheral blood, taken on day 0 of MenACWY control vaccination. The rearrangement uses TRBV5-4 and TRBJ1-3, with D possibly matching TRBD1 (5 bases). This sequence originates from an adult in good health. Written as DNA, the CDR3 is TGTGCCTCGGGGGAGTCTGGAAACACCATATATTTT. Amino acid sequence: CASGESGNTIYF.